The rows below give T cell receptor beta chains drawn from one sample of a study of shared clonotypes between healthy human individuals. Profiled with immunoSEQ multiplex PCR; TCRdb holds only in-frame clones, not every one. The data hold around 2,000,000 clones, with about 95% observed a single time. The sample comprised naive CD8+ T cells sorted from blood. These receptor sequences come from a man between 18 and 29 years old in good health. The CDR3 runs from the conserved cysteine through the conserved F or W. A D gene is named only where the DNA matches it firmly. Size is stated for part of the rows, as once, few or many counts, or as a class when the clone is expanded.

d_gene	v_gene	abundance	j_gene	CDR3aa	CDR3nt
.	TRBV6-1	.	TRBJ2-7	CASSEVRSAYEQYF	TGTGCCAGCAGTGAGGTCAGGAGTGCCTACGAGCAGTACTTC
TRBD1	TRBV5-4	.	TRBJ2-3	CASSFGQGTDTQYF	TGTGCCAGCAGCTTTGGACAGGGGACAGATACGCAGTATTTT
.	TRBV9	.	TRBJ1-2	CASSASGGYTF	TGTGCCAGCAGCGCCTCAGGCGGCTACACCTTC
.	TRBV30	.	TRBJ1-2	CAWSVRGSGYGYTF	TGTGCCTGGAGTGTACGAGGGTCGGGCTATGGCTACACCTTC
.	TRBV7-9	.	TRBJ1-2	CASSLVIGYTF	TGTGCCAGCAGCTTAGTCATTGGCTACACCTTC
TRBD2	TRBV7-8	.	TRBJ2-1	CASSLGEGWALNPHEQFF	TGTGCCAGCAGCTTAGGGGAGGGGTGGGCCTTAAACCCTCATGAGCAGTTCTTC
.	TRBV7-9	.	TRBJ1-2	CASRLGLSGTTNYGYTF	TGTGCCAGCAGGTTGGGATTGAGCGGGACGACTAACTATGGCTACACCTTC
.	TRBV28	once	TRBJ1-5	CASSAGRGVQPQHF	TGTGCCAGCAGTGCGGGGCGGGGAGTCCAGCCCCAGCATTTT
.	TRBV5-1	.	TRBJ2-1	CASSIQDYNEQFF	TGCGCCAGCAGCATACAGGACTACAATGAGCAGTTCTTC
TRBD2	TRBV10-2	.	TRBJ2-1	CASGPTSEIYNEQFF	TGCGCCAGCGGTCCGACTAGCGAGATATACAATGAGCAGTTCTTC
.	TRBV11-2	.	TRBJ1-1	CASSSGGGGMNTEAFF	TGTGCCAGCAGCTCGGGAGGGGGTGGCATGAACACTGAAGCTTTCTTT
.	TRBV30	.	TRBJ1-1	CAYNRETEAFF	TGTGCCTACAACAGGGAGACTGAAGCTTTCTTT
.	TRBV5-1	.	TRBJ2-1	CASSPRVLDNEQFF	TGCGCCAGCAGCCCAAGGGTCCTGGACAATGAGCAGTTCTTC